This T cell receptor (beta chain) originates from a study of cytomegalovirus exposure and HLA in healthy donors. Study-wide results and caveats: There were several of the most significant clusters that appeared linked to common viral pathogens in a later analysis. The authors later found most CMV-associated TCR beta chains appeared HLA-restricted.

PCR primers comprised 60 Vbeta and 13 Jbeta primers. The repertoire was sequenced with immunoSEQ multiplex PCR; TCRdb's copy has only in-frame clones and lacks some. The repertoire holds 150,000 or so clones, over 60% seen once, with just under 1% in the top ten. A word on this clone: What it binds is not known.

CDR3 length: 15 amino acids. The germline gives CDR1 ENHRY, CDR2 SYGVKD. The V and J ends lost 6 bases and 0 bases respectively, with 12 bases between them. Sequences were obtained from PBMCs. The J gene is TRBJ1-5, the V gene TRBV10-3; D not resolved. The origin of this receptor is a woman between 50 and 59 years old in good health and CMV-seropositive. The DNA of the CDR3 is TGTGCCATCAGCCAGCAGCGAAATAGCAATCAGCCCCAGCATTTT. It encodes CAISQQRNSNQPQHF.